This TCR beta chain comes out of a study of breast tumors, draining lymph nodes, adjacent tissues. TCRdb reprocessed the multiplex PCR reads via MiXCR and lists one record per CDR3 protein. The table shows around 70,000 distinct CDR3 sequences, with over 40% occurring only once. Germline CDR1 is LNHNV and CDR2 is YYDKDF (reference sequence). Trimming cost V 10 bases and J 5 bases; bases outside gene matches: 18. This CDR3 is 16 amino acids long. The sequencing sample was made of breast tumor tissue. The receptor's source is a female donor with breast cancer. Some clones in this sample may be carry-over from other donors' samples. The chain joins TRBV15 to TRBJ2-7; 9 nucleotides align to TRBD1. In nucleotides, the CDR3 is TGTGCCAGTAGAGGCCGCGGGACAGGGAGTGCCGACGAGCAGTACTTC. Amino acids: CASRGRGTGSADEQYF.